This TCR beta chain was documented in a study of tumor-infiltrating lymphocytes in glioblastoma multiforme (TCRdb year 2017). General notes on the study: To test whether intratumoral genomic heterogeneity fosters TIL diversity, the study jointly examined somatic mutations, TIL diversity and immune response activity.

The AllPrep DNA/RNA mini kit was used to purify genomic DNA and total RNA at the same time from each of the 10 to 11 tumor samples. Every RNA sample had an OD 260/280 ratio above 1.9 and an RNA integrity number above 6.5. This clonotype was found once. The antigen it recognizes is unknown. Base qualities were left out, and no much larger clone turns up one base away. Support from one read is weak. Results the study describes overall, beyond this receptor: Generalizability is limited because the TCR and somatic mutation analysis included only one glioblastoma patient. Because T cells carry unequal numbers of TCR transcripts, RNA-based TCR sequencing may distort clone frequencies. The authors noted that sorting T cells into functional subsets, which was not done in the study, would be a future improvement.

TCRB libraries were built from RNA via three nested multiplex PCR rounds using a modified ARM-PCR protocol with multiple V-beta primers and a C-beta primer. ProtoScript II Reverse Transcriptase and a C-beta primer were used to synthesize TCRB-specific cDNA from 0.4 to 0.6 ug total RNA. The description of the TCRB libraries did not include any unique molecular identifiers. In the third PCR, barcodes and adapters were added over around 24 cycles with Deep VentR (exo-) polymerase, after which 250-500 bp bands were gel purified. TCRB libraries were sequenced on an Illumina HiSeq 2500 with 250 bp paired-end reads. For the original study's pipeline: Trimmomatic was used to clean reads, FLASH to merge reads, MiGEC to assign V, D and J segments, and VDJtools to perform the analysis. VDJtools was used to calculate the Shannon-Wiener diversity index, which quantified repertoire diversity. The public reads were reprocessed in TCRdb via fastp at Q25 and MiXCR, keeping in-frame beta chains. Every entry covers one CDR3 protein and lists the most common genes and DNA from its rows. TCRdb, rather than the study authors, made the V and J calls. Here the sample has more than 10,000 distinct CDR3 sequences; over 60% occur a single time. 29% of the sample belongs to the ten largest clones.

The sample taken for sequencing was brain tumor tissue. The sequence came from a male donor with glioblastoma.

The CDR3: CASSLDSGLTLFF. The DNA sequence is given as TGTGCCAGCAGCTTAGATTCGGGCCTTACCCTGTTCTTC. The rearranged chain carries TRBV11-2 and TRBJ2-1; no D gene can be assigned with confidence. CDR1 and CDR2 (SGHAT, FQNNGV) derive from the germline V gene. Spanning cysteine to phenylalanine, the CDR3 consists of 13 amino acids. Left in the record is the CDR3 DNA by itself, 39 bases read in frame from the first base. V is cut by 0 bases and J by 15 bases, and the space between the germline ends is 15 bases.